This T cell receptor beta chain was recorded in a study of cytomegalovirus exposure and HLA in healthy donors. Vbeta (60) and Jbeta (13) primers were used in the PCR. Repertoires were generated with immunoSEQ multiplex PCR, while TCRdb's copy carries only in-frame clones and drops some. The table has 110,000 or so clones, about four fifths seen once. The CDR3 sequence is 15 residues long. The V gene end was trimmed by 7 bases and the J gene end by 6 bases; junction bases not matched to a gene: 11. CDR1 is SNHLY, CDR2 FYNNEI, per germline. Material: PBMCs. The chain is built from TRBV2 and TRBJ2-7; 11 bases are shared with TRBD2. The clonotype was recovered from a woman aged 40 to 49 in good health and CMV-seronegative. The CDR3 loop reads CASTQPGLAVGEQYF. As DNA, the CDR3 is TGTGCCAGCACTCAGCCGGGACTAGCGGTAGGCGAGCAGTACTTC.